The present T cell receptor beta chain was sequenced within a study of control samples from healthy donors and cancer patients. The assay was immunoSEQ multiplex PCR, and TCRdb's table has in-frame clones only and misses some. The sample carries some 160,000 clones, about nine tenths recorded once. Specimen: blood. This sequence originates from a man aged 25-40 years in good health.

CDR3 amino acids: CSVLGIADNEQFF. Written as DNA, the CDR3 is TGCAGCGTTCTGGGGATCGCCGACAATGAGCAGTTCTTC. V gene TRBV29-1 combines with J gene TRBJ2-1, with unresolved D. The CDR3 totals 13 residues. In germline, CDR1 is SQVTM, CDR2 ANQGSEA. V was cut by 5 bases and J by 5 bases, with 13 bases left in between.